This T cell receptor beta chain was obtained from a study of cytomegalovirus exposure and HLA in healthy donors. Study-wide findings and caveats: The investigators catalogued 180 or so TCR beta chains as cytomegalovirus-associated. Apart from CMV serostatus, no immune exposure information was available.

While unrecorded immune exposures were likely, the donors were nominally healthy when sampled. Primers for the PCR totalled 60 Vbeta and 13 Jbeta. Authors' analysis steps: Around 80 million unique TCR beta chains, roughly 11 million of them shared, were counted by a later analysis. Some clones are missing from TCRdb's copy, which holds only in-frame ones; the method was immunoSEQ multiplex PCR. V, J and clone size reflect that table, while D and trimming were determined from the DNA. Of 100,000 to 150,000 clones detected, approximately 78% appear once; the ten largest clones hold approximately 1.6%. Details on this clone: Its antigen is undetermined.

CDR1 is MNHEY, CDR2 SMNVEV, per germline (reference sequence). The CDR3 consists of 19 residues. V lost 5 bases and J lost 2; bases outside the gene matches: 21. The receptor comes from a female donor in good health and CMV-seronegative. V is TRBV27 and J is TRBJ2-7, with 7 nucleotides matching TRBD2. The sequencing sample was made of PBMCs. CDR3 in DNA: TGTGCCAGCAGTCTCCTCGGGACTCAATATCAGCGGGACCCCTACGAGCAGTACTTC. Translation: CASSLLGTQYQRDPYEQYF.